These T cell receptor beta chains were read from a single sample in a study of STAT5B mutations in CD4+ large granular lymphocyte leukemia. Sequencing was performed with immunoSEQ multiplex PCR; in TCRdb, only in-frame clones are kept and a portion is missing. The table shows almost 30,000 clones, with roughly 80% occurring only once. Source material: CD4+ T cells from blood buffy coats. The receptors were gathered from a human donor in good health. Both conserved end residues are part of each CDR3. D genes are given only for firm matches. Clone sizes are given selectively: once, few, many, or a class where the clone is expanded.

v_gene	abundance	j_gene	d_gene	CDR3aa	CDR3nt
TRBV2	NA	TRBJ2-7	NA	CASTSSPNSYEQYF	TGTGCCAGCACCTCCTCTCCAAACTCCTACGAGCAGTACTTC
TRBV7-9	NA	TRBJ1-3	NA	CASSFGLSGNTIYF	TGTGCCAGCAGCTTCGGCCTCTCTGGAAACACCATATATTTT
TRBV4-3	few	TRBJ2-2	NA	CASSQVEDTGELFF	TGCGCCAGCAGCCAAGTGGAAGACACCGGGGAGCTGTTTTTT
TRBV18	NA	TRBJ1-2	TRBD1	CASSPRTGGWEYGYTF	TGTGCCAGCTCACCGCGGACAGGGGGATGGGAGTATGGCTACACCTTC
TRBV7-9	NA	TRBJ2-3	TRBD1	CALHRGVITDTQYF	TGTGCCTTACACAGGGGAGTAATCACAGATACGCAGTATTTT
TRBV10-3	once	TRBJ2-2	TRBD1	CAISESTGSTGELFF	TGTGCCATCAGTGAGTCGACAGGGAGCACCGGGGAGCTGTTTTTT
TRBV6-5	NA	TRBJ2-1	NA	CASSSGIGGHNEQFF	TGTGCCAGCAGTTCTGGGATAGGGGGGCACAATGAGCAGTTCTTC
TRBV5-4	NA	TRBJ1-1	TRBD1	CASRSGGENTEAFF	TGTGCCAGCAGGTCAGGGGGCGAGAACACTGAAGCTTTCTTT
TRBV29-1	NA	TRBJ1-2	TRBD1	CSVGPTGEENYGYTF	TGCAGCGTAGGGCCGACAGGGGAGGAAAACTATGGCTACACCTTC
TRBV6-5	NA	TRBJ1-4	TRBD1	CASSPRQGGNEKLFF	TGTGCCAGCAGCCCTCGACAGGGGGGAAATGAAAAACTGTTTTTT
TRBV19	NA	TRBJ1-3	NA	CASSIQDGLSGNTIYF	TGTGCCAGTAGTATCCAGGACGGTCTCTCTGGAAACACCATATATTTT
TRBV29-1	NA	TRBJ1-1	NA	CSVEEGAGTMNTEAFF	TGCAGCGTTGAAGAAGGGGCCGGAACGATGAACACTGAAGCTTTCTTT
TRBV7-6	few	TRBJ2-1	NA	CASSRDMHNEQFF	TGTGCCAGCAGCCGGGACATGCACAATGAGCAGTTCTTC
TRBV6-5	NA	TRBJ2-3	TRBD2	CASSYTPSGVTDTQYF	TGTGCCAGCAGTTACACCCCTAGCGGGGTCACAGATACGCAGTATTTT
TRBV11-2	NA	TRBJ1-4	TRBD1	CASSLAGQGVNEKLFF	TGTGCCAGCAGCTTAGCGGGACAGGGGGTGAATGAAAAACTGTTTTTT
TRBV5-1	medium-sized	TRBJ2-2	NA	CASSLEANTGELFF	TGCGCCAGCAGCTTGGAAGCGAACACCGGGGAGCTGTTTTTT
TRBV9	NA	TRBJ1-5	NA	CASSASGGGNQPQHF	TGTGCCAGCAGCGCGTCGGGGGGTGGCAATCAGCCCCAGCATTTT
TRBV5-5	NA	TRBJ1-2	TRBD1	CASSLGGTGAFYGYTF	TGTGCCAGCAGCTTGGGGGGGACAGGGGCCTTCTATGGCTACACCTTC
TRBV19	NA	TRBJ1-5	TRBD1	CASSIGKHRGSQPQHF	TGTGCCAGTAGTATAGGAAAGCACAGGGGGAGTCAGCCCCAGCATTTT
TRBV5-1	NA	TRBJ1-4	NA	CASSRTTNEKLFF	TGCGCCAGCAGCCGAACAACTAATGAAAAACTGTTTTTT
TRBV7-9	NA	TRBJ1-2	NA	CASSADGLGYTF	TGTGCCAGCAGCGCGGACGGCCTGGGCTACACCTTC
TRBV19	NA	TRBJ2-1	TRBD1	CASSIAEGQGNYNEQFF	TGTGCCAGTAGTATAGCCGAGGGACAGGGGAACTACAATGAGCAGTTCTTC
TRBV18	NA	TRBJ2-1	NA	CASSPPAQVNEQFF	TGTGCCAGCTCACCACCGGCCCAGGTCAATGAGCAGTTCTTC
TRBV9	NA	TRBJ2-3	TRBD2	CASSVASGGLSTDTQYF	TGTGCCAGCAGCGTGGCTAGCGGGGGGCTCAGCACAGATACGCAGTATTTT
TRBV28	NA	TRBJ1-1	NA	CASSVPGEDTEAFF	TGTGCCAGCAGTGTCCCAGGGGAGGACACTGAAGCTTTCTTT
TRBV14	NA	TRBJ2-3	TRBD1	CASSLDRAPTDTQYF	TGTGCCAGCAGCCTGGACAGGGCTCCCACAGATACGCAGTATTTT
TRBV6-7	NA	TRBJ2-2	TRBD1	CASRDSSLANTGELFF	TGTGCCAGCCGGGACAGCAGCTTAGCGAACACCGGGGAGCTGTTTTTT
TRBV20-1	NA	TRBJ2-5	NA	CSASEETQYF	TGCAGTGCTAGCGAAGAGACCCAGTACTTC
TRBV11-3	NA	TRBJ2-1	NA	CASSLAGLNEQFF	TGTGCCAGCAGCTTAGCCGGACTCAATGAGCAGTTCTTC
TRBV19	NA	TRBJ1-5	NA	CASSNRARAGQPQHF	TGTGCCAGTAGTAACAGGGCCAGGGCCGGTCAGCCCCAGCATTTT
TRBV2	NA	TRBJ1-2	TRBD1	CASSEGADYGYTF	TGCGCCAGCAGTGAGGGGGCGGACTATGGCTACACCTTC
TRBV7-2	NA	TRBJ2-1	TRBD1	CASSLSLPGQRYNEQFF	TGTGCCAGCAGCTTATCTCTTCCGGGACAGCGATACAATGAGCAGTTCTTC
TRBV11-3	NA	TRBJ2-3	NA	CASSFPGTPRSTDTQYF	TGTGCCAGCAGCTTCCCGGGGACTCCCAGGAGCACAGATACGCAGTATTTT
TRBV5-6	NA	TRBJ1-4	NA	CASSLGQRNEKLFF	TGTGCCAGCAGCTTGGGTCAGCGTAATGAAAAACTGTTTTTT
TRBV9	once	TRBJ2-1	TRBD1	CASSPLGQDYNEQFF	TGTGCCAGCAGCCCATTGGGACAGGATTACAATGAGCAGTTCTTC
TRBV18	NA	TRBJ1-3	NA	CASSSELGNTIYF	TGTGCCAGCTCGTCCGAACTCGGAAACACCATATATTTT
TRBV4-3	NA	TRBJ2-2	NA	CASSRRKGDSGEDTGELFF	TGCGCCAGCAGCCGCCGTAAGGGGGACAGCGGGGAGGACACCGGGGAGCTGTTTTTT
TRBV19	NA	TRBJ1-2	NA	CAGRDSLTDGGYTF	TGTGCCGGGCGAGACAGCCTGACGGATGGAGGCTACACCTTC
TRBV6-5	NA	TRBJ1-1	NA	CASSSRDLNTEAFF	TGTGCCAGCAGTTCCAGGGACCTGAACACTGAAGCTTTCTTT
TRBV2	NA	TRBJ1-2	NA	CASSGTANYGYTF	TGTGCCAGCAGTGGGACAGCTAACTATGGCTACACCTTC